Listed below are T cell receptor beta chains from one sample, sequenced in a study of blood T cell repertoires in COVID-19. Repertoires were generated with immunoSEQ multiplex PCR, while TCRdb's copy carries only in-frame clones and drops some. The repertoire consists of about half a million clones, with 88% occurring once and the leading ten covering roughly 8.5%. Sequenced sample: PBMCs or T cells enriched from blood (not recorded which). All receptors come from a woman aged 55 to 70 who had recovered from COVID-19. Both conserved end residues are part of each CDR3. Fields, in order: J gene, V gene, clone size, D gene, CDR3 DNA, CDR3 protein. A D gene is named only where the DNA matches it firmly. The size field is filled for only some rows; it gives once, few, many or a size class.

>TRBJ1-6|TRBV24-1|NA|NA
TGTGCCGCTCCGGGAGGTTTCTATAATTCACCCCTCCACTTT
CAAPGGFYNSPLHF
>TRBJ2-5|TRBV9|NA|TRBD2
TGTGCCAGCAGCGTAGGGGCGGGGGGGTCCTTGGCCCAAGAGACCCAGTACTTC
CASSVGAGGSLAQETQYF
>TRBJ2-3|TRBV6-5|NA|NA
TGTGCCAGCAGTATCCCGGGGGATACGCAGTATTTT
CASSIPGDTQYF
>TRBJ1-1|TRBV6-5|NA|TRBD1
TGTGCCAGCAGTTACACGGGACCGGACAGGAACAAAGGAGCTTTCTTT
CASSYTGPDRNKGAFF
>TRBJ1-5|TRBV5-6|NA|TRBD1
TGTGCCAGCAGCTCACAGGGGGATCAGCCCCAGCATTTT
CASSSQGDQPQHF
>TRBJ2-3|TRBV4-1|NA|TRBD1
TGCGCCAGCAGCCACCGGGGACAGGGGGCCTCAGGGGATACGCAGTATTTT
CASSHRGQGASGDTQYF
>TRBJ2-2|TRBV5-5|NA|TRBD1
TGTGCCAGCAGCCCCTTGGACAGGGGGAACACCGGGGAGCTGTTTTTT
CASSPLDRGNTGELFF
>TRBJ2-1|TRBV29-1|NA|TRBD1
TGCAGCGTCCCCGGGACAGGGGTCGGGAATGAGCAGTTCTTC
CSVPGTGVGNEQFF
>TRBJ2-5|TRBV11-2|NA|TRBD2
TGTGCCAGCAGCTTAGGTGGGACTAGCGGGGGGGCAGTGGAGACCCAGTACTTC
CASSLGGTSGGAVETQYF
>TRBJ1-6|TRBV27|NA|TRBD1
TGTGCCAGCACCATGAGGGGACAGGGTAATTCACCCCTCCACTTT
CASTMRGQGNSPLHF
>TRBJ1-4|TRBV4-1|NA|NA
TGCGCCAGCAGCCTCCCATCTCGGAGTCAGGGAAATGAAAAACTGTTTTTT
CASSLPSRSQGNEKLFF
>TRBJ1-1|TRBV9|NA|TRBD1
TGTGCCAGCAGCGAGGCTTTAGGACAGGGCCTGAACACTGAAGCTTTCTTT
CASSEALGQGLNTEAFF
>TRBJ2-1|TRBV5-1|few|NA
TGCGCCAGCAGCTTGGCCGAAGTCAGGTACTACAATGAGCAGTTCTTC
CASSLAEVRYYNEQFF
>TRBJ1-5|TRBV9|NA|NA
TGTGCCAGCAGCGTAGAACCCCTACAGCCCCAGCATTTT
CASSVEPLQPQHF
>TRBJ1-2|TRBV11-2|NA|NA
TGTGCCAGCAGCGCAGTCGCGCGGGAGAACACCTTC
CASSAVARENTF
>TRBJ2-2|TRBV4-1|NA|NA
TGCGCCAGCAGCTGGACCTCACAGGGTTCGAACACCGGGGAGCTGTTTTTT
CASSWTSQGSNTGELFF
>TRBJ2-5|TRBV9|NA|NA
TGTGCCAGCAGCGTAGCTTTGGGGCGGCAAGAGACCCAGTACTTC
CASSVALGRQETQYF
>TRBJ2-3|TRBV4-1|NA|TRBD1
TGCGCCAGCAGCCAACCCGGGACAGGGCCAGATACGCAGTATTTT
CASSQPGTGPDTQYF
>TRBJ2-1|TRBV4-1|NA|TRBD2
TGCGCCAGCAGCCCAGCTAGCGGGGGAACCGCCTACAATGAGCAGTTCTTC
CASSPASGGTAYNEQFF
>TRBJ1-1|TRBV5-6|NA|NA
TGTGCCAGCAGCTTGCAGGAAACTGAAGCTTTCTTT
CASSLQETEAFF
>TRBJ2-2|TRBV5-1|NA|NA
TGCGCCAGCAGCTTGGTAATCGCTGGACTGACCACCGGGGAGCTGTTTTTT
CASSLVIAGLTTGELFF
>TRBJ1-3|TRBV6-6|NA|NA
TGTGCCAGCAGTCGCCCCCGACAGGCGTCACTCGCCAGCTCTGGAAACACCATATATTTT
CASSRPRQASLASSGNTIYF
>TRBJ2-3|TRBV9|few|TRBD2
TGTGCCAGCGAGAAGCTAGCGGGTGGCACAGATACGCAGTATTTT
CASEKLAGGTDTQYF
>TRBJ1-6|TRBV18|once|NA
TGTGCCAGCTCACCACAAGGGGCATTCGGCAATTCACCCCTCCACTTT
CASSPQGAFGNSPLHF
>TRBJ1-5|TRBV12-5|NA|NA
TGTGCTAGTGGTTTGGGAGGACAGCTTAATCAGCCCCAGCATTTT
CASGLGGQLNQPQHF
>TRBJ1-5|TRBV7-9|NA|TRBD1
TGTGCCAGCAGCCAGACAGGGGGTAGCAATCAGCCCCAGCATTTT
CASSQTGGSNQPQHF
>TRBJ1-6|TRBV5-1|once|NA
TGCGCCAGCAGCTCCCAAGGGGTTGGTAATTCACCCCTCCACTTT
CASSSQGVGNSPLHF
>TRBJ1-6|TRBV5-1|NA|TRBD1
TGCGCCAGCAGCGGCCGGGACAGGGAAAATTCACCCCTCCACTTT
CASSGRDRENSPLHF
>TRBJ1-2|TRBV5-8|NA|NA
TGTGCCAGCAGCTTGGGCCGGGGAGACTATGGCTACACCTTC
CASSLGRGDYGYTF
>TRBJ1-1|TRBV7-2|NA|NA
TGTGCCAGCAGCTTAGGGTTTGGGGCTACTGAAGCTTTCTTT
CASSLGFGATEAFF
>TRBJ2-1|TRBV5-4|NA|TRBD1
TGTGCCAGCAGCTCTTATACCGGGACAGGCTACAATGAGCAGTTCTTC
CASSSYTGTGYNEQFF
>TRBJ1-2|TRBV12-3/TRBV12-4|NA|NA
TGTGCCAGCAGTTTGGTCAGGGCTGGTGGCTACACCTTC
CASSLVRAGGYTF
>TRBJ1-3|TRBV21-1|once|NA
TGTGCCAGCAGCAAAGGGACAGGTGGTGATGGAGCTGGAAACACCATATATTTT
CASSKGTGGDGAGNTIYF
>TRBJ2-1|TRBV4-1|NA|TRBD2
TGCGCCAGCAGCCAAGATTCCGAGCGGGGGGGCAATGAGCAGTTCTTC
CASSQDSERGGNEQFF
>TRBJ1-2|TRBV7-2|NA|TRBD1
TGTGCCAGCAGCTACAATCCGCCGGGACAGTCTAACTATGGCTACACCTTC
CASSYNPPGQSNYGYTF
>TRBJ1-1|TRBV6-1|NA|NA
TGTGCCAGCAGTGAAGTGCTCCAGAAAACAAACGCTGAAGCTTTCTTT
CASSEVLQKTNAEAFF
>TRBJ1-3|TRBV10-3|NA|NA
TGTGCCATCAGTGACTTGAGCTCTGGAAACACCATATATTTT
CAISDLSSGNTIYF
>TRBJ2-2|TRBV11-2|NA|NA
TGTGCCAGCAGCTTGCGGAACACCGGGGAGCTGTTTTTT
CASSLRNTGELFF
>TRBJ2-4|TRBV29-1|NA|NA
TGCAGCGTCTCGGGGGATGCCAAAAACATTCAGTACTTC
CSVSGDAKNIQYF
>TRBJ1-1|TRBV25-1|NA|TRBD1
TGTGCCAGCAGCGAAACTCCGGGACAGGGGCGGATGAACACTGAAGCTTTCTTT
CASSETPGQGRMNTEAFF
>TRBJ2-2|TRBV12-3/TRBV12-4|NA|NA
TGTGCCAGCAGTCCTTTGACCGGGGAGCTGTTTTTT
CASSPLTGELFF
>TRBJ1-5|TRBV25-1|NA|NA
TGTGCCAGCAGTGAATCGTGGGGACAAAATGGTCAGCCCCAGCATTTT
CASSESWGQNGQPQHF
>TRBJ1-5|TRBV3-1/TRBV3-2|NA|TRBD1
TGTGCCAGCAGCCCGACAGGGGGCAATCAGCCCCAGCATTTT
CASSPTGGNQPQHF
>TRBJ1-3|TRBV30|NA|NA
TGTGCCTGGAGTAATTCGGGTCGAAACACCATATATTTT
CAWSNSGRNTIYF
>TRBJ1-2|TRBV24-1|NA|NA
TGTGCCACCAGTGAAACAGCCAGCTATGGCTACACCTTC
CATSETASYGYTF
>TRBJ1-1|TRBV4-2|NA|NA
TGTGCCAGCAGCCAGGAGGACGAGGATGAAGCTTTCTTT
CASSQEDEDEAFF
>TRBJ2-1|TRBV5-1|NA|NA
TGCGCCAGCAGCCTGACAGGATTAGAGGATGAGCAGTTCTTC
CASSLTGLEDEQFF
>TRBJ2-1|TRBV24-1|NA|TRBD1
TGTGCCACCAGTGATCCACGGACAGGGGACAATGAGCAGTTCTTC
CATSDPRTGDNEQFF
>TRBJ1-5|TRBV12-3/TRBV12-4|NA|NA
TGTGCCAGCAGTCCTTCCAGGGCGCAGCCCCAGCATTTT
CASSPSRAQPQHF
>TRBJ2-1|TRBV19|NA|TRBD2
TGTGCCAGTAGTAGCGGGGGGGTAAATGAGCAGTTCTTC
CASSSGGVNEQFF
>TRBJ2-5|TRBV19|NA|TRBD1
TGTGCCAGTAGGGAAGACAGGGGAGAGACCCAGTACTTC
CASREDRGETQYF
>TRBJ2-2|TRBV18|few|TRBD1
TGTGCCAGCTCTCTGGGACAGCTAAACACCGGGGAGCTGTTTTTT
CASSLGQLNTGELFF
>TRBJ1-1|TRBV27|NA|TRBD1
TGTGCCAGCAGTCCCCGCAGGGGGGTCACTGAAGCTTTCTTT
CASSPRRGVTEAFF
>TRBJ1-1|TRBV5-1|NA|NA
TGCGCCAGCAGCTTGGGGCAGGGGAGTCTGAACACTGAAGCTTTCTTT
CASSLGQGSLNTEAFF
>TRBJ1-1|TRBV30|NA|TRBD1
TGTGCCTGGAGCGGACAGGGGAACACTGAAGCTTTCTTT
CAWSGQGNTEAFF
>TRBJ1-1|TRBV3-1/TRBV3-2|NA|NA
TGTGCCAGCAGCCAGAGAGGGGGGGCACGGGAAGCTTTCTTT
CASSQRGGAREAFF
>TRBJ1-1|TRBV10-3|NA|NA
TGTGCCATACAGGAGACAGGGAACACTGAAGCTTTCTTT
CAIQETGNTEAFF